One sample yielded the 22 T cell receptor beta chains listed below, sequenced in a study of blood T cell repertoires in COVID-19. Repertoires were generated with immunoSEQ multiplex PCR, while TCRdb's copy carries only in-frame clones and drops some. The table has fewer than 350,000 clones, around 86% seen once. The sequencing input was peripheral blood. These receptors originate from a woman in her 30s who had recovered from COVID-19.

The chain carries TRBV6-5 and TRBJ1-3; tentative D call: TRBD1 (5 bases). Trimming shortened V by 6 bases and J by 5 bases, and 14 bases separated the two germline ends. Germline assignment: CDR1 MNHEY and CDR2 SVGAGI. This CDR3 has 14 residues. CDR3: CASSGAGGRNTIYF. The CDR3, as DNA: TGTGCCAGCAGCGGCGCCGGGGGAAGAAACACCATATATTTT.

The J gene is TRBJ1-1, the V gene TRBV19, with D maybe TRBD1 (6 bases). Deletions cut 11 bases from V and 4 bases from J, with 17 bases between. This CDR3 is 13 amino acids long. Germline CDR1 LNHDA, CDR2 SQIVND (reference sequence). CDR3 sequence (DNA): TGTGCCTCAATCAGCCAAGGGGGCACTGAAGCTTTCTTT. Its protein product is CASISQGGTEAFF.

The chain joins TRBV27 to TRBJ2-7; a weak D match, TRBD2 (6 bases). The V end lost 3 bases, the J end lost 6 bases, and 21 bases lay between the germline ends. There are 16 residues in the CDR3. Germline V gene lookup returns CDR1 MNHEY and CDR2 SMNVEV (reference sequence). The CDR3 region is CASSFRAGTSIREQYF. CDR3 DNA: TGTGCCAGCAGTTTCCGGGCGGGAACCTCTATCCGCGAGCAGTACTTC.

V and J are TRBV6-1 and TRBJ2-1; 10 bases are shared with TRBD1. Germline V gene sequence: CDR1 MNHNS, CDR2 SASEGT. Losses at the gene ends were 2 bases for V and 9 bases for J; bases not matched to a gene: 7. The CDR3 totals 15 residues. The CDR3 nucleotides are TGTGCCAGCAGTGAATACGGGGACAGGGGAGGTGAGCAGTTCTTC. It codes for CASSEYGDRGGEQFF.

The V and J genes are TRBV19 and TRBJ2-7; tentative D call: TRBD1 (6 bases). Germline lookup yields CDR1 LNHDA and CDR2 SQIVND (reference sequence). Trimming took off 4 bases at V and 2 bases at J, with 15 bases between the two ends. This CDR3 is 15 amino acids long. The CDR3 is CASSTGTFSPYEQYF. CDR3 nucleotide sequence: TGTGCCAGTAGTACCGGGACATTCTCTCCCTACGAGCAGTACTTC.

This clone was counted many times. The rearrangement links TRBV6-2 or TRBV6-3 to TRBJ2-7; 7 nucleotides align to TRBD2. The CDR3 is 16 amino acids. V lost 0 bases and J lost 0; bases outside the gene matches: 5. The germline gives CDR1 MNHEY, CDR2 SVGEGT. The CDR3: CASSYSTSWHSYEQYF. The DNA of the CDR3 is TGTGCCAGCAGTTACTCGACTAGCTGGCACTCCTACGAGCAGTACTTC.

The CDR3 is CASRRETGTGELFF. CDR3 in DNA: TGTGCCAGCAGACGCGAGACTGGCACCGGGGAGCTGTTTTTT. The genes are TRBV3-1 (or the pseudogene TRBV3-2) and TRBJ2-2; D remains unclear. Germline CDR1 is LGHDT and CDR2 is YNNKEL (reference sequence). Trimming took off 6 bases at V and 4 bases at J, with 12 bases between the two ends. This CDR3 comprises 14 residues.

The rearrangement links TRBV7-8 to TRBJ1-5; D is uncertain. This CDR3 has 15 amino acids. The V gene lost 6 bases and the J gene lost 0 bases, with 12 bases spanning the gap. Germline V lookup: CDR1 SGHVS, CDR2 FQNEAQ. The CDR3 nucleotides are TGTGCCAGCAGGGAGACCGATTATAGCAATCAGCCCCAGCATTTT. As protein: CASRETDYSNQPQHF. The full variable domain, in which reference TRBV7-8 and TRBJ1-5 provide the parts outside the CDR3, is GAGVSQSPRYKVAKRGQDVALRCDPISGHVSLFWYQQALGQGPEFLTYFQNEAQLDKSGLPSDRFFAERPEGSVSTLKIQRTQQEDSAVYLCASRETDYSNQPQHFGDGTRLSIL.

CDR3 amino acids: CASSPSGRSYEQYF. In nucleotides, the CDR3 is TGTGCCAGCAGCCCGTCCGGGAGGTCCTACGAGCAGTACTTC. The chain couples TRBV7-2 to TRBJ2-7, with 7 bases identical to TRBD2. Germline V lookup: CDR1 SGHTA, CDR2 FQGNSA. V lost 5 bases, J lost 1 base, and 5 bases stayed unmatched. CDR3 length: 14 residues. Combining the CDR3 with reference TRBV7-2 and TRBJ2-7 gives the whole variable domain GAGVSQSPSNKVTEKGKDVELRCDPISGHTALYWYRQSLGQGLEFLIYFQGNSAPDKSGLPSDRFSAERTGGSVSTLTIQRTQQEDSAVYLCASSPSGRSYEQYFGPGTRLTVT.

The V gene is TRBV4-1, the J gene TRBJ2-3; D possibly corresponds to TRBD2 (5 bases). Trimming cost V 6 bases and J 4 bases, with 17 bases left between them. The CDR3 is made up of 15 amino acids. CDR1 is MGHRA, CDR2 YSYEKL, per germline. The CDR3 protein is CASSQSRGQADTQYF. Here the CDR3 DNA reads TGCGCCAGCAGTCAGTCCCGGGGTCAGGCAGATACGCAGTATTTT.

The chain uses TRBV5-5 and TRBJ1-6; tentative D call: TRBD1 (6 bases). Trimming took 7 bases from V and 7 from J, leaving 12 bases between them. Germline-derived CDR1 and CDR2 are SGHKS and YYEKEE (reference sequence). CDR3 length: 13 residues. CDR3 in amino acids: CASGGAGNSPLHF. The CDR3 coding sequence is TGTGCCAGCGGGGGGGCGGGGAATTCACCCCTCCACTTT.

The genes are TRBV2 and TRBJ2-3, with D possibly matching TRBD2 (6 bases). The CDR3 length is 15 residues. The V gene's germline CDR1 is SNHLY and CDR2 FYNNEI. Trimming cost V 6 bases and J 4 bases, with 17 bases left between them. CDR3 in DNA: TGTGCCAGCAGCCTAAGAGCGGGTGGCGCAGATACGCAGTATTTT. As protein: CASSLRAGGADTQYF.

The rearrangement uses TRBV5-5 and TRBJ2-2; the D gene is possibly TRBD1 (5 bases). This CDR3 has 14 residues. Germline loops: CDR1 SGHKS, CDR2 YYEKEE (reference sequence). The V end was cut by 7 bases, the J end by 5 bases, with 15 bases between. CDR3 sequence (DNA): TGTGCCAGCCAGTACAGGAGTGGAACCGGGGAGCTGTTTTTT. Its protein is CASQYRSGTGELFF. Based on the CDR3 plus reference TRBV5-5 and TRBJ2-2, the full variable domain is DAGVTQSPTHLIKTRGQQVTLRCSPISGHKSVSWYQQVLGQGPQFIFQYYEKEERGRGNFPDRFSARQFPNYSSELNVNALLLGDSALYLCASQYRSGTGELFFGEGSRLTVL.

The chain has TRBV18 and TRBJ2-7, with no clear D. Trimming stripped 2 bases from V and 0 bases from J, with 8 bases between. Germline CDR1 KGHSH, CDR2 LQKENI. The CDR3 extends over 14 amino acids. The CDR3 DNA reads as TGTGCCAGCTCACCATTACAGAGCTCCTACGAGCAGTACTTC. It yields the protein CASSPLQSSYEQYF. The entire variable domain, with the rest obtained from reference TRBV18 and TRBJ2-7, is as follows: NAGVMQNPRHLVRRRGQEARLRCSPMKGHSHVYWYRQLPEEGLKFMVYLQKENIIDESGMPKERFSAEFPKEGPSILRIQQVVRGDSAAYFCASSPLQSSYEQYFGPGTRLTVT.

The chain joins TRBV6-5 to TRBJ2-7; 10 nucleotides align to TRBD2. Germline CDR1 and CDR2: MNHEY and SVGAGI. V lost 3 bases to trimming and J lost 3 bases; unmatched junction nucleotides: 2. The CDR3 is 14 amino acids. CDR3 in amino acids: CASSYSGGLYEQYF. The CDR3 bases are TGTGCCAGCAGTTATAGCGGGGGGCTCTACGAGCAGTACTTC.

The chain carries TRBV12-5 and TRBJ1-5; D is unresolved. The CDR3 covers 12 residues. The V end lost 7 bases, the J end lost 6 bases, and 10 bases lay between the germline ends. Germline CDR1 LGHNT, CDR2 FRNRAP. DNA for the CDR3: TGTGCTAGTGCCTCAGGTGGTCAGCCCCAGCATTTT. It is translated as CASASGGQPQHF.

The rearrangement uses TRBV19 and TRBJ2-6; 10 nucleotides match TRBD1. The J segment lost 3 bases and the V segment lost 7 bases, leaving 9 bases of the junction unmatched. CDR1 is LNHDA, CDR2 SQIVND, per germline (reference sequence). This CDR3 is built from 17 residues. CDR3 residues: CASTPRQGALGANVLTF. The CDR3 bases are TGTGCCAGTACCCCTCGACAGGGGGCGCTTGGGGCCAACGTCCTGACTTTC.

V usage is TRBV10-3 and J usage is TRBJ2-7; the match to TRBD1 covers 9 bases. Looked up from germline, CDR1 is ENHRY and CDR2 is SYGVKD. This CDR3 has 15 amino acids. Trimming took 10 bases from V and 7 from J; bases not matched to a gene: 17. The CDR3 coding sequence is TGTGCCACCCACGGACAGGGGACTATCTTAAGGGAGCAGTACTTC. Translation: CATHGQGTILREQYF.

The V and J genes are TRBV27 and TRBJ1-1; D is perhaps TRBD1 (6 bases). The CDR3 spans 16 residues. Germline CDR1 MNHEY, CDR2 SMNVEV (reference sequence). Trimming took off 6 bases at V and 11 bases at J, with 28 bases between the two ends. The CDR3 nucleotides are TGTGCCAGCAGCAGAGAGGGGGTTGCGGCAGGGCTAGACGCTTTCTTT. This sequence encodes CASSREGVAAGLDAFF.

The V and J genes are TRBV27 and TRBJ1-5; D may be TRBD1 (5 bases). The CDR3 consists of 14 residues. Per germline, CDR1 MNHEY and CDR2 SMNVEV (reference sequence). V gave up 3 bases and J gave up 4 bases, with 10 bases separating them. CDR3 DNA: TGTGCCAGCAGTTTGGCGGGGGATAATCAGCCCCAGCATTTT. It encodes CASSLAGDNQPQHF.

The chain has TRBV28 and TRBJ2-1, with 7 bases matching TRBD2. V gave up 6 bases and J gave up 3 bases; unmatched junction bases: 8. The germline V gene has CDR1 MDHEN and CDR2 SYDVKM. This CDR3 is 15 amino acids long. The CDR3 nucleotides are TGTGCCAGCAGGTTAGCGGGTACGGACTACAATGAGCAGTTCTTC. As protein: CASRLAGTDYNEQFF.

V gene TRBV19 combines with J gene TRBJ1-2; D may be TRBD1 (5 bases). The CDR3 is made up of 14 amino acids. V was clipped by 0 bases and J by 5 bases, with 10 bases between them. From germline, CDR1 is LNHDA and CDR2 SQIVND (reference sequence). The CDR3 loop is CASSIDLGRYGYTF. The CDR3 DNA reads as TGTGCCAGTAGTATAGATCTGGGGCGGTATGGCTACACCTTC.